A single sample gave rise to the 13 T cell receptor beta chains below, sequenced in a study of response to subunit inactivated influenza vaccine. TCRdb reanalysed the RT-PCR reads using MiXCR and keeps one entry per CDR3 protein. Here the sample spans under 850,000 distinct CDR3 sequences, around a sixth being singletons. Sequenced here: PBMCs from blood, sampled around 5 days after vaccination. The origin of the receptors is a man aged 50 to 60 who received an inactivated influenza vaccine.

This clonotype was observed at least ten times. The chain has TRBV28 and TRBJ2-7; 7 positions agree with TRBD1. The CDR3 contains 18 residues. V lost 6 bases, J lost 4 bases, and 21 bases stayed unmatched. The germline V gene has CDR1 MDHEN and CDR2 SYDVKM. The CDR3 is CASRTQGLSRQGGYEQYF. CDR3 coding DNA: TGTGCCAGCAGGACGCAGGGTTTATCGAGACAGGGTGGGTACGAGCAGTACTTC.

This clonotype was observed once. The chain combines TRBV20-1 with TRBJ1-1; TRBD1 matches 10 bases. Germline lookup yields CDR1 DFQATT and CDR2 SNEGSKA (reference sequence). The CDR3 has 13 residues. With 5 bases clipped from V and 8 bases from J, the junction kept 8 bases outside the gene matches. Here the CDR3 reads CSAVGQGVGEAFF. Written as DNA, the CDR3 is TGCAGTGCTGTTGGACAGGGGGTCGGCGAAGCTTTCTTT.

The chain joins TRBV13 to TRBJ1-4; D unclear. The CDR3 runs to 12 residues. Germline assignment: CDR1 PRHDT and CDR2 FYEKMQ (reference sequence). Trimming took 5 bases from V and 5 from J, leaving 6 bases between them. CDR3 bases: TGTGCCAGCAGCAACCAGAATGAAAAACTGTTTTTT. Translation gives CASSNQNEKLFF.

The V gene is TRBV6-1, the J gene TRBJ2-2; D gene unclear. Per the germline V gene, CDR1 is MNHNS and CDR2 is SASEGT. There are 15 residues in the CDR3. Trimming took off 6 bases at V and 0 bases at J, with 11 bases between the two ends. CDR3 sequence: CASSPTRPNTGELFF. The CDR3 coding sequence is TGTGCCAGCAGCCCGACTCGGCCGAACACCGGGGAGCTGTTTTTT.

The CDR3 region is CASSWIAGGPNEQFF. CDR3 sequence (DNA): TGTGCCAGCAGTTGGATAGCGGGAGGGCCCAATGAGCAGTTCTTC. The chain carries TRBV27 and TRBJ2-1, with 11 bases matching TRBD2. Trimming took 4 bases from V and 6 from J; bases not matched to a gene: 5. Germline CDR1 MNHEY, CDR2 SMNVEV (reference sequence). CDR3 size: 15 residues.

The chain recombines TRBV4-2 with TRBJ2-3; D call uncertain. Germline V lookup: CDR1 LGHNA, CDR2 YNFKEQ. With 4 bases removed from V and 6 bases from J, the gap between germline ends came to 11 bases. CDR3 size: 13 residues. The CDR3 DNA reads TGTGCCAGCAGCCCTTTCGTGGCGGATACGCAGTATTTT. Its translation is CASSPFVADTQYF.

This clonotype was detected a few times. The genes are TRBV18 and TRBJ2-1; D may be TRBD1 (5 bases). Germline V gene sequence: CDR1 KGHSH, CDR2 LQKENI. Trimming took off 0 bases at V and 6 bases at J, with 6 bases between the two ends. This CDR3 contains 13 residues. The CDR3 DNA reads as TGTGCCAGCTCACCACCAGGGGTCAATGAGCAGTTCTTC. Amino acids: CASSPPGVNEQFF.

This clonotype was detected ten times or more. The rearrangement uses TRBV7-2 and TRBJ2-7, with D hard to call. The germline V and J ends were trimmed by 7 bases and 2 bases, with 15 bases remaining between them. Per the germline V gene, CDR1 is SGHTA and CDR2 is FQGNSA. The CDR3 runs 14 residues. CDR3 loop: CASTWTDATYEQYF. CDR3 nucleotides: TGTGCCAGCACCTGGACGGATGCCACCTACGAGCAGTACTTC.

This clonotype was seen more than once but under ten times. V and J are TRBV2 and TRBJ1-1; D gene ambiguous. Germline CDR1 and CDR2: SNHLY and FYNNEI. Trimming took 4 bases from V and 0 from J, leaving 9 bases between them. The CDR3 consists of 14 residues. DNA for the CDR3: TGTGCCAGCAGTGCCAGAGCACTGAACACTGAAGCTTTCTTT. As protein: CASSARALNTEAFF.

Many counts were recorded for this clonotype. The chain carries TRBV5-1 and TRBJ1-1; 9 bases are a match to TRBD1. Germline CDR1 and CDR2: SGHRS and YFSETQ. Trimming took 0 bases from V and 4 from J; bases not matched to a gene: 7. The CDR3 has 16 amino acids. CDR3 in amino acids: CASSLAQGAIGTEAFF. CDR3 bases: TGCGCCAGCAGCTTGGCACAGGGGGCTATCGGCACTGAAGCTTTCTTT.

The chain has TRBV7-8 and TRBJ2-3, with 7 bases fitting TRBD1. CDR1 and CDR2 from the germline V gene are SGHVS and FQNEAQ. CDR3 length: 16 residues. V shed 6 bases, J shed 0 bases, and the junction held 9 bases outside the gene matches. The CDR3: CASRRTGDSSTDTQYF. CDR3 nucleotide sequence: TGTGCCAGCAGGCGGACAGGCGACTCTAGCACAGATACGCAGTATTTT. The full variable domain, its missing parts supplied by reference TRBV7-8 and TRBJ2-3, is GAGVSQSPRYKVAKRGQDVALRCDPISGHVSLFWYQQALGQGPEFLTYFQNEAQLDKSGLPSDRFFAERPEGSVSTLKIQRTQQEDSAVYLCASRRTGDSSTDTQYFGPGTRLTVL.

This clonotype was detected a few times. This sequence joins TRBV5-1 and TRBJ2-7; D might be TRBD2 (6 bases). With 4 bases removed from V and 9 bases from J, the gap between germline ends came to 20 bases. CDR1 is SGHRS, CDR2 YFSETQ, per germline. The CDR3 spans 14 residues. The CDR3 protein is CASSPRVADHRQYF. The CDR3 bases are TGCGCCAGCAGCCCTCGAGTAGCGGACCACCGGCAGTACTTC.

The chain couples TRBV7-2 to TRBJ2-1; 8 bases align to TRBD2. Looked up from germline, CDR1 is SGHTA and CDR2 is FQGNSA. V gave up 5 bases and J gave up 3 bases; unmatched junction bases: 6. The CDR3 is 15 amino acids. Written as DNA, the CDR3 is TGTGCCAGCAGCCCAGCGGGAGTGGGCTACAATGAGCAGTTCTTC. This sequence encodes CASSPAGVGYNEQFF.